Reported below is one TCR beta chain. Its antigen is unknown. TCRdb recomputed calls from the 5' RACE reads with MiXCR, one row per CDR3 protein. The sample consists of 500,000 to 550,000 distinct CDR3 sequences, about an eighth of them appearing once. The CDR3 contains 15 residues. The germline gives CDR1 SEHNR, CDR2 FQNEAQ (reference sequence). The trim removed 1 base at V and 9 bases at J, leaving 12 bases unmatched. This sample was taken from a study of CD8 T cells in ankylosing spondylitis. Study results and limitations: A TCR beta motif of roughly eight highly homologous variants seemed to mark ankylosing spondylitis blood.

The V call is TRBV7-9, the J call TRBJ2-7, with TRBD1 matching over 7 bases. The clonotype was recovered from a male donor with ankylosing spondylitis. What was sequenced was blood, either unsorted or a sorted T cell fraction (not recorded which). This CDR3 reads CASSLGTGQGPGQYF. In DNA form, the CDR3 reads TGTGCCAGCAGCTTAGGGACAGGCCAGGGCCCAGGGCAGTACTTC.